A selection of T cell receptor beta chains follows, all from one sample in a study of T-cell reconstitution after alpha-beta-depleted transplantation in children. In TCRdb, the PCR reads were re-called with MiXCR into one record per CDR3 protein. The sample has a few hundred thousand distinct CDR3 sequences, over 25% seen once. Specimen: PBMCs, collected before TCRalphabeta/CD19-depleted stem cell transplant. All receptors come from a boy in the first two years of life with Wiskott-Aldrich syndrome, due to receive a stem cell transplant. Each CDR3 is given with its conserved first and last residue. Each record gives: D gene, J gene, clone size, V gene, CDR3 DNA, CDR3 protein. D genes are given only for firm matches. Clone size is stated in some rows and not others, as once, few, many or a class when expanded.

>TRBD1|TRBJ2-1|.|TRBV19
TGTGCCAGTAGGGCACGGACAGGTACCTCTCTCGGGGAGCAGTTCTTC
CASRARTGTSLGEQFF
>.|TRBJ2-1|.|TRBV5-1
TGCGCCAGCAGCTTGGAAAGGGGAATCTCGTATGAGCAGTTCTTC
CASSLERGISYEQFF
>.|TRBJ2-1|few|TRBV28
TGTGCCAGCAGCCCTAACGGCCGCGGTGAGCAGTTCTTC
CASSPNGRGEQFF
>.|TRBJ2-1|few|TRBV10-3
TGTGCCATCAGCCGGGACAAGTCCTACAATGAGCAGTTCTTC
CAISRDKSYNEQFF
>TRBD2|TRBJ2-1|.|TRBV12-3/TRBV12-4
TGTGCCAGCTGTTTAGCGCGGCCGGGAGGGGGTATTTGGAATGAGCAGTTCTTC
CASCLARPGGGIWNEQFF
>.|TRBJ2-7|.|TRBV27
TGTGCCAGCAACGAGGGTAACGAGCAGTACTTC
CASNEGNEQYF
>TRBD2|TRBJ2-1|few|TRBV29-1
TGCAGCGTTGAACCCGCGGGAGGATCCTACAATGAGCAGTTCTTC
CSVEPAGGSYNEQFF
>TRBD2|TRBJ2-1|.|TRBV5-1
TGCGCCAGCAGCTTGGGGGGGACTAGCGGGAGAACGGACAATGAGCAGTTCTTC
CASSLGGTSGRTDNEQFF
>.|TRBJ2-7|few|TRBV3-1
TGTGCCAGCAGCCAACCCCGGGTCTCAGGGAGGTCCTACGAGCAGTACTTC
CASSQPRVSGRSYEQYF
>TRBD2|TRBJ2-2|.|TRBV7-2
TGTGCCAGCAGCTTAGGGACTAGCTCCCTCTTTCTTGGCGGGGAGCTGTTTTTT
CASSLGTSSLFLGGELFF
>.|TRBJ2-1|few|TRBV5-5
TGTGCCAGCAGCTTGAGGGGGGACTTGGTCAATGAGCAGTTCTTC
CASSLRGDLVNEQFF
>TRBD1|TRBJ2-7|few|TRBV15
TGTGCCACCAGCAGAGGCCGGGACAGGGTCTACGAGCAGTACTTC
CATSRGRDRVYEQYF
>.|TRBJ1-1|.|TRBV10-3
TGTGCCATCAGAGAGTCGGGGGTGGGGATGAACACTGAAGCTTTCTTT
CAIRESGVGMNTEAFF
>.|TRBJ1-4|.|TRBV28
TGTGCCAGCTGGGGAGGTACGGCTAATGAAAAACTGTTTTTT
CASWGGTANEKLFF
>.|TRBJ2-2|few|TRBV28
TGTGCCAGCTTGCGGGGGCGGGCCGGGGAGCTGTTTTTT
CASLRGRAGELFF
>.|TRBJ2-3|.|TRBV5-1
TGCGCCAGCAGCCTTACGACGGGGTCAGATACGCAGTATTTT
CASSLTTGSDTQYF
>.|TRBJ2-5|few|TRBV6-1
TGTGCCAGCACGCGCCGTTACCAAGAGACCCAGTACTTC
CASTRRYQETQYF
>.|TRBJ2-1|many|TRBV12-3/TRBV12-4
TGCGCCAGCAGCTCAAGCGGGCGCGCCTACAATGAGCAGTTCTTC
CASSSSGRAYNEQFF
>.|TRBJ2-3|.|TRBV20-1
TGCAGTGCTAGGCTTTTTAGCTCCACCTTAGATACGCAGTATTTT
CSARLFSSTLDTQYF
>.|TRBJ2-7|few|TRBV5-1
TGCGCCAGCAGGGGTAGCTCAACGGCATACGAGCAGTACTTC
CASRGSSTAYEQYF
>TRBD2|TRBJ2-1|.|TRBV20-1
TGCAGTGCTAGATCTCCGGGCCTAGCGGGTCGGTTAAGCTCCTACAATGAGCAGTTCTTC
CSARSPGLAGRLSSYNEQFF
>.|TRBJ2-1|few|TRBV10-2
TGCGCCAGCAGTGACGGGTCGGGACGGTACAATGAGCAGTTCTTC
CASSDGSGRYNEQFF
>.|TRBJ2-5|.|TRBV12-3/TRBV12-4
TGTGCCAGCAGTCCAAATAAAGAGACCCAGTACTTC
CASSPNKETQYF
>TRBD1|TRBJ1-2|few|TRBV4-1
TGCGCCAGCAGCCAAAACAGGGGGCTTTACTATGGCTACACCTTC
CASSQNRGLYYGYTF
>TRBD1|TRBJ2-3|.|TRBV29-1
TGCAGCGTTGCAAGGGGGCTCAGCACAGATACGCAGTATTTT
CSVARGLSTDTQYF
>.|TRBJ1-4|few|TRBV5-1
TGCGCCAGCAGCCTGTGGCAGAATGAAAAACTGTTTTTT
CASSLWQNEKLFF
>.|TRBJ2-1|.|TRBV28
TGTGCCAGCAGTTTATTTGGGGGCCCGGTCTTTGAGCAGTTCTTC
CASSLFGGPVFEQFF
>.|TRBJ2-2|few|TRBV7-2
TGTGCCAACTCTTGGGGGCAACGTACCGGGGAGCTGTTTTTT
CANSWGQRTGELFF
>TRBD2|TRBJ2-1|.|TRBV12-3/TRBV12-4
TGTGCCAGCAGCGGGACTAGCGGGCATGAAGAGCAGTTCTTC
CASSGTSGHEEQFF
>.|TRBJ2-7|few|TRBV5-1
TGCGCCAGCAGCTTGGACAGGGTTTTCTCCGAGCAGTACTTC
CASSLDRVFSEQYF
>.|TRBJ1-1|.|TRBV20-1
TGCAGTGCTAGAGTTCCAGGAAAGAACACTGAAGCTTTCTTT
CSARVPGKNTEAFF
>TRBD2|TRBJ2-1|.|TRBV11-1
TGTGCCAGCAGCACACCGGGACTAGCGGGAGGACATTACAATGAGCAGTTCTTC
CASSTPGLAGGHYNEQFF
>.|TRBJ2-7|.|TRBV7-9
TGTGCCAGCAGCCAAAGGACGGTAGAATACGAGCAGTACTTC
CASSQRTVEYEQYF
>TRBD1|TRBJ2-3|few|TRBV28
TGTGCCAGCAGTCCCCCTTATCCCTGGACAGGTACCACAGATACGCAGTATTTT
CASSPPYPWTGTTDTQYF
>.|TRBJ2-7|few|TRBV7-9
TGTGCCAGCAGCTTTGGACGGAGACAGTACTTC
CASSFGRRQYF
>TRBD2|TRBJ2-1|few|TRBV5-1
TGCGCCAGCAGCTTGGCCATAGCGGGAGCCTACAATGAGCAGTTCTTC
CASSLAIAGAYNEQFF
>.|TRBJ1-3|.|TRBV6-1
TGTGCCAGCAAACCGAACTCTGGAAACACCATATATTTT
CASKPNSGNTIYF
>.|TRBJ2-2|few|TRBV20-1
TGCAGTGCTAGGGGAAGAGACACCGGGGAGCTGTTTTTT
CSARGRDTGELFF
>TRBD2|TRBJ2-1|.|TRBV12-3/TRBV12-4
TGTGCCAGCAGCAAGGGACTAGCGCCATACAATGAGCAGTTCTTC
CASSKGLAPYNEQFF
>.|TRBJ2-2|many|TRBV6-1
TGTGCCAGCACCCGCCCGGGGAACACCGGGGAGCTGTTTTTT
CASTRPGNTGELFF
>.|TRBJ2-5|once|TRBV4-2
TGTGCCAGCAGCCAACTGGCAACAGGGGGGGAACAAGAGACCCAGTACTTC
CASSQLATGGEQETQYF
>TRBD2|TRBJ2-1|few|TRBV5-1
TGCGCCAGCAGGGGAGGACTAGCGGGAGTGAATGAGCAGTTCTTC
CASRGGLAGVNEQFF
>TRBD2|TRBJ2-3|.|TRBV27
TGTGCCAGCAGTTCCCCTAACGGGAGGGCGAAGAGCACAGATACGCAGTATTTT
CASSSPNGRAKSTDTQYF
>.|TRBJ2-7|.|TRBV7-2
TGTGCCAGCAGTTTTAGGTGGAGCGAAGCGGACGAGCAGTACTTC
CASSFRWSEADEQYF
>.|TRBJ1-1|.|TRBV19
TGTGCCAGTAGTATGGGTATGGGGATCCCTGAAGCTTTCTTT
CASSMGMGIPEAFF
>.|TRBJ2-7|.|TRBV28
TGTGCCAGCACCTCCTTTTACGAGCAGTACTTC
CASTSFYEQYF
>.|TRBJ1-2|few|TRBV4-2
TGTGCCAGCAGGAGCAACAGGGCACTTACGTATGGCTACACCTTC
CASRSNRALTYGYTF
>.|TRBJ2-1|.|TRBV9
TGTGCCAGCAGCGTAGCTCCCCGGCAGGACAATGAGCAGTTCTTC
CASSVAPRQDNEQFF
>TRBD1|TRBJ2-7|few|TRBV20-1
TGCAGTGCTAGAGATCCGAGACAGGGGTTTTGGGAGCAGTACTTC
CSARDPRQGFWEQYF